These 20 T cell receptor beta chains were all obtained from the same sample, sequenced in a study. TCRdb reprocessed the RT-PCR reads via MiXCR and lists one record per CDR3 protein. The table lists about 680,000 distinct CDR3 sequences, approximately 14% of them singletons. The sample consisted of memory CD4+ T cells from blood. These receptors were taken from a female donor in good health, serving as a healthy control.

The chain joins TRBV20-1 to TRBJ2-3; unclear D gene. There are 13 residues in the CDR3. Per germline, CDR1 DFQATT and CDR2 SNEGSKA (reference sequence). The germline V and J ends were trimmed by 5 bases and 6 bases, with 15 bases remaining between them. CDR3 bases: TGCAGTGCTCCTAAGATGGCGCCCGATACGCAGTATTTT. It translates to CSAPKMAPDTQYF.

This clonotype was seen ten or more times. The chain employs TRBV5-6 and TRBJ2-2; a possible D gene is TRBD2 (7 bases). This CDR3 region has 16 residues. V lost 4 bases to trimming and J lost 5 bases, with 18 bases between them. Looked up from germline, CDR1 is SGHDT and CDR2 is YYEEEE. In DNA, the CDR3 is TGTGCCAGCAGCCCTGAAGGGGGGGGCCGGACCGGGGAGCTGTTTTTT. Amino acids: CASSPEGGGRTGELFF. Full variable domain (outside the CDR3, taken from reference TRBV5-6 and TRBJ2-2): DAGVTQSPTHLIKTRGQQVTLRCSPKSGHDTVSWYQQALGQGPQFIFQYYEEEERQRGNFPDRFSGHQFPNYSSELNVNALLLGDSALYLCASSPEGGGRTGELFFGEGSRLTVL.

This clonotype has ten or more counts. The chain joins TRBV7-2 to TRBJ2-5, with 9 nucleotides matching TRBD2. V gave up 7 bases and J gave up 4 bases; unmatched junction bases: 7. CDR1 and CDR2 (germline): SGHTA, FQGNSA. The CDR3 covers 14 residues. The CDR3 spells CASTSSGARETQYF. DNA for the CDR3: TGTGCCAGCACTTCTAGCGGGGCTCGAGAGACCCAGTACTTC.

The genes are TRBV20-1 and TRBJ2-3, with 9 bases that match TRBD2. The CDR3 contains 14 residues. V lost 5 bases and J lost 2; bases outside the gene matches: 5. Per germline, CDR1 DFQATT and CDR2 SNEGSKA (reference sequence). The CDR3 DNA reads TGCAGTGCTCGGGCTAGCGGGATCACAGATACGCAGTATTTT. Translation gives CSARASGITDTQYF.

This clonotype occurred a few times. CDR3 nucleotides: TGCGCCAGCAGCCCGACTAGCGGGAGGGTATCATTAGATACGCAGTATTTT. The encoded protein is CASSPTSGRVSLDTQYF. The chain uses TRBV4-1 and TRBJ2-3; 14 bases are a match to TRBD2. V was pared by 4 bases and J by 5 bases, with 8 bases of the junction left unmatched. Per the germline V gene, CDR1 is MGHRA and CDR2 is YSYEKL. This CDR3 comprises 17 residues.

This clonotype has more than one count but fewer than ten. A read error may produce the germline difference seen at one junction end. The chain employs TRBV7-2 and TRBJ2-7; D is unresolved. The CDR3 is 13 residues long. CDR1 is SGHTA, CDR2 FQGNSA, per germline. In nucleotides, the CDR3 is TGTGCCATCAGCTTCAGTAGGGTCTACGAGCAGTACTTC. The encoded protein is CAISFSRVYEQYF.

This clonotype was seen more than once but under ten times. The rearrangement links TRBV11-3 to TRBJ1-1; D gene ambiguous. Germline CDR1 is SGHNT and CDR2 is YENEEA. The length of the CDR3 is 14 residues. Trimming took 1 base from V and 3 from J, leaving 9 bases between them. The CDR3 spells CASSLGGSDTEAFF. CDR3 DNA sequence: TGTGCCAGCAGCTTAGGGGGATCGGACACTGAAGCTTTCTTT.

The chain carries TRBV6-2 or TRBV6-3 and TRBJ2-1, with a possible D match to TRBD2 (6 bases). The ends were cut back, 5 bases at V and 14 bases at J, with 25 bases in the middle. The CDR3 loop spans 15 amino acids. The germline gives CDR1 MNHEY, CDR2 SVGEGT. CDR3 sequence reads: CASSRPNLGGGGEFF. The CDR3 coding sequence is TGTGCCAGCAGTCGACCGAACTTGGGGGGAGGAGGAGAGTTCTTC.

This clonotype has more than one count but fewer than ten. CDR3 in amino acids: CATKPDRDGTEAFF. The CDR3 nucleotides are TGTGCCACCAAACCGGACAGGGATGGTACTGAAGCTTTCTTT. V and J are TRBV6-6 and TRBJ1-1; 8 positions match TRBD1. The germline gives CDR1 MNHNY, CDR2 SVGAGI (reference sequence). V lost 10 bases and J lost 5; bases outside the gene matches: 12. This CDR3 spans 14 amino acids.

The CDR3 is CATSDSGQGFYEQYF. Written as DNA, the CDR3 is TGTGCCACCAGTGACTCGGGACAGGGGTTTTACGAGCAGTACTTC. The chain combines TRBV24-1 with TRBJ2-7; 10 nucleotides line up with TRBD1. Germline loops: CDR1 KGHDR, CDR2 SFDVKD. This CDR3 spans 15 amino acids. Losses at the gene ends were 4 bases for V and 4 bases for J; bases not matched to a gene: 6.

As DNA, the CDR3 is TGCAGTGCTAGATCCCCGAACACAGATACGCAGTATTTT. Amino acids: CSARSPNTDTQYF. The chain combines TRBV20-1 with TRBJ2-3; no definite D call. CDR3 length equals 13 residues. CDR1 is DFQATT, CDR2 SNEGSKA, per germline (reference sequence). With 2 bases removed from V and 2 bases from J, the gap between germline ends came to 8 bases.

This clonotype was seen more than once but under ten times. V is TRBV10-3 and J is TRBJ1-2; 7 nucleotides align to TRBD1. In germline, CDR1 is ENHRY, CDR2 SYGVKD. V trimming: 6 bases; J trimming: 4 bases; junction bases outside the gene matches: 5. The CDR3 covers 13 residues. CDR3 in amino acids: CAISGTDLYGYTF. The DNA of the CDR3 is TGTGCCATCAGCGGGACAGATCTCTATGGCTACACCTTC.

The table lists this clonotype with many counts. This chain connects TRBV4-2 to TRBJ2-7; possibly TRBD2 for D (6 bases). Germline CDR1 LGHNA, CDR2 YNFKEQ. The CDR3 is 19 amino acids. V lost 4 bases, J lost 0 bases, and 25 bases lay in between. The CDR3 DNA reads TGTGCCAGCAGCCGCGAAACCGGCACCGGGACTCTTATCTCCTACGAGCAGTACTTC. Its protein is CASSRETGTGTLISYEQYF.

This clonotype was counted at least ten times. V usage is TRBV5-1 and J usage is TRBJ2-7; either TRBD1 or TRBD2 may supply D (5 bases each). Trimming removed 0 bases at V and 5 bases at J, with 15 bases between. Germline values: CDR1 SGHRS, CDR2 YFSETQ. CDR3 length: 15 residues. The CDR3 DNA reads TGCGCCAGCAGCTTGGATGGGACGGTGATTAACGAGCAGTACTTC. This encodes CASSLDGTVINEQYF.

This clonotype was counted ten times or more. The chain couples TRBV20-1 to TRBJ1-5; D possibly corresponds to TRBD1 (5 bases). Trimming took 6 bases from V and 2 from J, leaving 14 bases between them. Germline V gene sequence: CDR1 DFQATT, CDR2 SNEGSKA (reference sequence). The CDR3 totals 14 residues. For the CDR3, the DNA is TGCAGTGCCACATATCAGGGCGGCAATCAGCCCCAGCATTTT. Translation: CSATYQGGNQPQHF.

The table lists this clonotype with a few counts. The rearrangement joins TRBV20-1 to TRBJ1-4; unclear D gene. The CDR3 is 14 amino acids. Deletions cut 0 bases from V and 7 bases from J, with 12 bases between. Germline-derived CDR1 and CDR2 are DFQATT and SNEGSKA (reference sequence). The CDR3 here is CSARDHMEREKLFF. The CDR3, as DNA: TGCAGTGCTAGAGATCACATGGAGCGTGAAAAACTGTTTTTT.

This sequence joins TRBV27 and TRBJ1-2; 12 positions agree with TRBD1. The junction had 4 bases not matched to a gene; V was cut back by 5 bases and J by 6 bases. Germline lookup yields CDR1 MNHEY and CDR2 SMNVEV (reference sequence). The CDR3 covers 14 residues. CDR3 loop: CASSPGQGADGYTF. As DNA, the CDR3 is TGTGCCAGCAGTCCGGGACAGGGGGCTGATGGCTACACCTTC.

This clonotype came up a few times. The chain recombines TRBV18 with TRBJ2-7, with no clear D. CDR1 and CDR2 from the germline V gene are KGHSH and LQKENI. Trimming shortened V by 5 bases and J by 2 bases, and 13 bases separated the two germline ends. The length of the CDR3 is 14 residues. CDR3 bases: TGTGCCAGCTCAGAAACCCACTTCGCCTACGAGCAGTACTTC. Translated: CASSETHFAYEQYF.

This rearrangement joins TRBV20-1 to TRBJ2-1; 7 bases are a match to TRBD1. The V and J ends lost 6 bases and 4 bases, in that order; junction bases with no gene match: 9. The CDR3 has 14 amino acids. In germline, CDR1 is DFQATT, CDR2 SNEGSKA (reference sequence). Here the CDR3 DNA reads TGCAGTGCCCTGGACAGGTTGGGGTACAATGAGCAGTTCTTC. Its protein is CSALDRLGYNEQFF.

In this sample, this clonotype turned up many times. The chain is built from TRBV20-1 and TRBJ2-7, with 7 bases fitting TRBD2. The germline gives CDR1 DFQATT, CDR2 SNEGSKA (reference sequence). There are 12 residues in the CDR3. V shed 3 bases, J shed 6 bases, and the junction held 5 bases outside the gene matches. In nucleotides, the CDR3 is TGCAGTGCTAGTGGGAGGGCCGTCGAGCAGTACTTC. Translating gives CSASGRAVEQYF.